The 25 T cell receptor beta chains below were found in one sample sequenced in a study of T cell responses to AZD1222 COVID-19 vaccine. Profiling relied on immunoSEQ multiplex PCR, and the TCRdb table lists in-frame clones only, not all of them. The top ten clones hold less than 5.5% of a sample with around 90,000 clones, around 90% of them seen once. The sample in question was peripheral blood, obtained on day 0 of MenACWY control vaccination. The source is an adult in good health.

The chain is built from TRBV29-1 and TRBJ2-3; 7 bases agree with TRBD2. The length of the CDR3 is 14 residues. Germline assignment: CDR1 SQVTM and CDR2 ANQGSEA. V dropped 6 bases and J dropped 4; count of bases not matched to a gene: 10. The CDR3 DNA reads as TGCAGCGTCGACGGGAGGCCCCCTCCAGATACGCAGTATTTT. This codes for CSVDGRPPPDTQYF.

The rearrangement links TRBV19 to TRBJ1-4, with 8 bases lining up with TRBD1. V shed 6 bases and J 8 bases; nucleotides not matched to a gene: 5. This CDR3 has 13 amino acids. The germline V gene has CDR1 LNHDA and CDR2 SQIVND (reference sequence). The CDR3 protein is CASRTTGEEKLFF. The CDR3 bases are TGTGCCAGTAGAACGACAGGGGAAGAAAAACTGTTTTTT.

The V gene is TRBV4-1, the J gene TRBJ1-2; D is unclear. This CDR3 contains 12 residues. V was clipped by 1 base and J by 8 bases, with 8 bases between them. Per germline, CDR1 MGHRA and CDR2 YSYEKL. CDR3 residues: CASSQVMGGYTF. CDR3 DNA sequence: TGCGCCAGCAGCCAAGTAATGGGAGGCTACACCTTC.

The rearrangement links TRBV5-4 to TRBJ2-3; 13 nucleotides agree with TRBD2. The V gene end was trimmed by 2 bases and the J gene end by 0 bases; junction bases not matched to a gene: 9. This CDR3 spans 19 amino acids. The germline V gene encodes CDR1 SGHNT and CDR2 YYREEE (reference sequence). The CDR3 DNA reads TGTGCCAGCAGCTTCAAGACTAGCGGGGGGCCGGGGAGCACAGATACGCAGTATTTT. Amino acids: CASSFKTSGGPGSTDTQYF.

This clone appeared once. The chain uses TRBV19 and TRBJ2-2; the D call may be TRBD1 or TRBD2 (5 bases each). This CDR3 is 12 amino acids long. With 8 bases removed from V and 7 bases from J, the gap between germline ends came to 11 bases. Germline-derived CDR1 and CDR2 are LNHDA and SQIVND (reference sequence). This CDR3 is CASGTRGGELFF. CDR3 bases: TGTGCCAGTGGGACCCGCGGCGGGGAGCTGTTTTTT. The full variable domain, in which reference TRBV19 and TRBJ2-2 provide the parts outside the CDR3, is DGGITQSPKYLFRKEGQNVTLSCEQNLNHDAMYWYRQDPGQGLRLIYYSQIVNDFQKGDIAEGYSVSREKKESFPLTVTSAQKNPTAFYLCASGTRGGELFFGEGSRLTVL.

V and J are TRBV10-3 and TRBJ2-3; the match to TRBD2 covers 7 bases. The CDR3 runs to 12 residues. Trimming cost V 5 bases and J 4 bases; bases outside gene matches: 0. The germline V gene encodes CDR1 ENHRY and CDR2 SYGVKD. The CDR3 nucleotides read TGTGCCATCAGTACTAGCGCAGATACGCAGTATTTT. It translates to CAISTSADTQYF.

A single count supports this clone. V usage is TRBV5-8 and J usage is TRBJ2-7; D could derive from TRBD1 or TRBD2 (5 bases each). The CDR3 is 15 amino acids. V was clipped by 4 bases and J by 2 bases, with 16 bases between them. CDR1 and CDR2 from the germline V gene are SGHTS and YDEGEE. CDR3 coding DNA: TGTGCCAGCAGCGCAACTAGGGGAGCCACCTACGAGCAGTACTTC. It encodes CASSATRGATYEQYF.

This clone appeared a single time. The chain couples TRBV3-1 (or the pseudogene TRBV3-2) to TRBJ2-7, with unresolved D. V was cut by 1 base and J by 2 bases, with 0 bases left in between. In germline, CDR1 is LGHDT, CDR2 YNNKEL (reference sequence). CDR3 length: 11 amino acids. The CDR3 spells CASSQAYEQYF. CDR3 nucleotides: TGTGCCAGCAGCCAAGCCTACGAGCAGTACTTC.

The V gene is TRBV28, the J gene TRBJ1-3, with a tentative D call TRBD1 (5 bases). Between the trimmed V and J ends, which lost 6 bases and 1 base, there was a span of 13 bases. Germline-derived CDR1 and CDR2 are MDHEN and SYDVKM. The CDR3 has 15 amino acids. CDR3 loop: CASSPGLSSGNTIYF. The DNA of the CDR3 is TGTGCCAGCAGCCCGGGACTGTCGTCTGGAAACACCATATATTTT.

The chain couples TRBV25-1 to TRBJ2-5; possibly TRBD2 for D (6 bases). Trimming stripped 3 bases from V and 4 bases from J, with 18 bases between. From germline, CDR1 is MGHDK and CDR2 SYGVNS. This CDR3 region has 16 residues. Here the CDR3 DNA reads TGTGCCAGCAGTGATCCGACCCGGGCGGAGGGAGAGACCCAGTACTTC. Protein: CASSDPTRAEGETQYF. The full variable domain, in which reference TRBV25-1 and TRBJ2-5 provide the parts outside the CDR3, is EADIYQTPRYLVIGTGKKITLECSQTMGHDKMYWYQQDPGMELHLIHYSYGVNSTEKGDLSSESTVSRIRTEHFPLTLESARPSHTSQYLCASSDPTRAEGETQYFGPGTRLLVL.

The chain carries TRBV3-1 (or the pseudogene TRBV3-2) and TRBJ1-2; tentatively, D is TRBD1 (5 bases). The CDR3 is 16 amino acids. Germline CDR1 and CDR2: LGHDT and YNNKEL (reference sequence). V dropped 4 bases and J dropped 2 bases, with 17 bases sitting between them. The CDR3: CASSPRTRNLNYGYTF. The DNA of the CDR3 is TGTGCCAGCAGCCCGAGGACACGAAATTTAAACTATGGCTACACCTTC.

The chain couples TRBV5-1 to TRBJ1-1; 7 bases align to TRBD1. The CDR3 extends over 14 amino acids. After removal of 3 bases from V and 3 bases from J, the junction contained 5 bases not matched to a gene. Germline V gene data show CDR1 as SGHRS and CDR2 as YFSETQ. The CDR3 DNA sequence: TGCGCCAGCAGCTCGGGACAGTCTGACACTGAAGCTTTCTTT. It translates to CASSSGQSDTEAFF.

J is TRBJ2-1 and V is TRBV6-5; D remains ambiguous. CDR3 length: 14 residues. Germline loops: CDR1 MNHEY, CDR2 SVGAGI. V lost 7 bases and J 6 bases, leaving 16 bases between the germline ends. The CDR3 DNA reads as TGTGCCAGCAAATTGGACCCGTCGTTCAATGAGCAGTTCTTC. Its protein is CASKLDPSFNEQFF.

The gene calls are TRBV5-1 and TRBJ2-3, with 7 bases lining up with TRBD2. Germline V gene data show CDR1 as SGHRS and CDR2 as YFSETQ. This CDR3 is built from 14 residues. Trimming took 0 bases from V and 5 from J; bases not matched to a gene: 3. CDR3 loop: CASSLGAGVDTQYF. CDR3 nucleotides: TGCGCCAGCAGCTTGGGGGCGGGAGTAGATACGCAGTATTTT.

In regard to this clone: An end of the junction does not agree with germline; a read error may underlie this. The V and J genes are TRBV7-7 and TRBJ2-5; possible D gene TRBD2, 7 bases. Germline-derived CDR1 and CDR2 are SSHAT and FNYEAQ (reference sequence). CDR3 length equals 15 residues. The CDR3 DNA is TGTGCTAGCAGCTTAGGGGGGGGCAGGCAAGAGACCCAGTACTTC. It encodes CASSLGGGRQETQYF.

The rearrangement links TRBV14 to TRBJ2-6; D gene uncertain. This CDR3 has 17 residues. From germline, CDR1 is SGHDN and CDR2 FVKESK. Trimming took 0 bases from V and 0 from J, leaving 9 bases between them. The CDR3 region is CASSQESLPSGANVLTF. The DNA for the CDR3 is TGTGCCAGCAGCCAAGAATCACTTCCCTCTGGGGCCAACGTCCTGACTTTC.

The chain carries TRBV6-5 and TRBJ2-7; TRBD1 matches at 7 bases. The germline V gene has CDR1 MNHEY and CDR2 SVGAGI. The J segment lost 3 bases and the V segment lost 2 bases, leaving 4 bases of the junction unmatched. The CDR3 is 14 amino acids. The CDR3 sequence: CASSYAGTDYEQYF. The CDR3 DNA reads TGTGCCAGCAGTTACGCCGGGACAGACTACGAGCAGTACTTC.

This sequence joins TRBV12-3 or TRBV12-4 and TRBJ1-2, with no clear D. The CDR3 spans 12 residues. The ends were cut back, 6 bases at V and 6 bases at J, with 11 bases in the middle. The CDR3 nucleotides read TGTGCCAGCAGCTATGACGGAGATGGCTACACCTTC. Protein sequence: CASSYDGDGYTF.

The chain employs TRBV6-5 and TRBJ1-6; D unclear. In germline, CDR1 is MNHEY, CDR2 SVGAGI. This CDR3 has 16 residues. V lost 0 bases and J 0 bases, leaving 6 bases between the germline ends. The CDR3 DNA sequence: TGTGCCAGCAGTTACTCGATAGACTCCTATAATTCACCCCTCCACTTT. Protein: CASSYSIDSYNSPLHF.

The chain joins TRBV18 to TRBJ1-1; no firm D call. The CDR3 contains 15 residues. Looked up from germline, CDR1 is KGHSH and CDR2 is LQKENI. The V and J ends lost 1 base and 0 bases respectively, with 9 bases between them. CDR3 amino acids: CASSPLSTMNTEAFF. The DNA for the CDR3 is TGTGCCAGCTCACCACTCTCCACCATGAACACTGAAGCTTTCTTT.

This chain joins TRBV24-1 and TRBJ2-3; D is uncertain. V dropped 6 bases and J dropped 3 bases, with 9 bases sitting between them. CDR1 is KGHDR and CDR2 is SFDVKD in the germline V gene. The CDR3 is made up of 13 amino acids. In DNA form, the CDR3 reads TGTGCCACCAGTTCACAGCAGACAGATACGCAGTATTTT. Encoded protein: CATSSQQTDTQYF.

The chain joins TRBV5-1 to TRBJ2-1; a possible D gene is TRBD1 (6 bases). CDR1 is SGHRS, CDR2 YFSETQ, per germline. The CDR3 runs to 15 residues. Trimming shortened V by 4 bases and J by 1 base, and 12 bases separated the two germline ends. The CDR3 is CASSRQVGSYNEQFF. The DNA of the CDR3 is TGCGCCAGCAGCCGACAGGTCGGTTCCTACAATGAGCAGTTCTTC.

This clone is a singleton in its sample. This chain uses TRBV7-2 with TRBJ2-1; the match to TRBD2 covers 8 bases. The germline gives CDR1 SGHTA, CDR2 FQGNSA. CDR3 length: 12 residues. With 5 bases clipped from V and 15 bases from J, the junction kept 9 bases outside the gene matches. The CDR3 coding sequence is TGTGCCAGCAGCACCCGGACTAGCTCAGGGTTCTTC. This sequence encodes CASSTRTSSGFF.

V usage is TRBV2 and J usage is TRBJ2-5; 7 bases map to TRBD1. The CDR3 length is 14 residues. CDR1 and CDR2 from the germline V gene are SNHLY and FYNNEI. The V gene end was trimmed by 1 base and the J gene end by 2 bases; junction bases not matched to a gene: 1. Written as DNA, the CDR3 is TGTGCCAGCAGTGAAGGGGGACAGCAAGAGACCCAGTACTTC. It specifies CASSEGGQQETQYF.

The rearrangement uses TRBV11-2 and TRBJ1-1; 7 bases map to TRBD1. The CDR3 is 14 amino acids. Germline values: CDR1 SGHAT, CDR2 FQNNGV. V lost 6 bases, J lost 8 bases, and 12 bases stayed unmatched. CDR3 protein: CASSRTGRFTEAFF. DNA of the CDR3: TGTGCCAGCAGTCGGACAGGCCGGTTTACGGAAGCTTTCTTT.